The 8 T cell receptor beta chains below were found in one sample sequenced in a study of identical twins. TCRdb reprocessed the 5' RACE reads with MiXCR, giving one entry per CDR3 protein. In the table there are nearly 900,000 distinct CDR3 sequences, over 9% of which are singletons. A further study also used this sample, focusing on yellow fever vaccine responses in identical twins.

The sequencing sample was made of PBMCs. All receptors come from a woman aged 18-29 years in good health.

This clonotype has only a few counts. This chain uses TRBV5-1 with TRBJ1-6; the D gene is possibly TRBD1 (5 bases). From germline, CDR1 is SGHRS and CDR2 YFSETQ. The CDR3 contains 15 residues. The V gene lost 4 bases and the J gene lost 6 bases, with 14 bases spanning the gap. The CDR3 reads CASSAGTAGNSPLHF. CDR3 nucleotides: TGCGCCAGCAGCGCAGGGACGGCGGGTAATTCACCCCTCCACTTT.

V gene TRBV7-9 combines with J gene TRBJ2-7; D gene ambiguous. With 6 bases removed from V and 7 bases from J, the gap between germline ends came to 4 bases. CDR1 SEHNR and CDR2 FQNEAQ come from the germline V gene (reference sequence). The CDR3 loop spans 9 amino acids. The CDR3 protein is CASRYEQYV. In DNA, the CDR3 is TGTGCCAGCAGGTATGAGCAGTACGTC.

This clonotype has only a few counts. The chain carries TRBV5-1 and TRBJ2-5; possible D gene TRBD2, 5 bases. CDR3 length: 14 amino acids. Looked up from germline, CDR1 is SGHRS and CDR2 is YFSETQ. V was cut by 4 bases and J by 3 bases, with 13 bases left in between. The CDR3 loop is CASSPVTIEETQYF. As DNA, the CDR3 is TGCGCCAGCAGCCCGGTGACTATAGAAGAGACCCAGTACTTC.

This clonotype was counted ten times or more. The chain is built from TRBV15 and TRBJ1-2; D is ambiguous. Trimming took off 0 bases at V and 1 base at J, with 6 bases between the two ends. Per germline, CDR1 LNHNV and CDR2 YYDKDF (reference sequence). The CDR3 loop spans 14 amino acids. CDR3 DNA sequence: TGTGCCACCAGCAGAGATCGGGTTAACTATGGCTACACCTTC. It specifies CATSRDRVNYGYTF.

This clonotype was seen many times. The chain has TRBV4-1 and TRBJ2-2; TRBD2 matches 11 bases. The CDR3 covers 18 residues. CDR1 and CDR2 from the germline V gene are MGHRA and YSYEKL. With 2 bases clipped from V and 0 bases from J, the junction kept 5 bases outside the gene matches. The CDR3 region has the DNA TGCGCCAGCAGCCAAAGGGGGACTAGCGGAACGAACACCGGGGAGCTGTTTTTT. Translation gives CASSQRGTSGTNTGELFF.

In its sample, this clonotype was seen a few times. The chain combines TRBV6-1 with TRBJ2-3, with TRBD2 identical over 13 bases. The V segment lost 8 bases and the J segment 2 bases; nucleotides outside the gene matches: 7. The CDR3 runs 16 residues. Germline CDR1 MNHNS, CDR2 SASEGT. Here the CDR3 reads CASGPGLAGATDTQYF. The CDR3 DNA sequence: TGTGCCAGCGGGCCCGGACTAGCGGGAGCCACAGATACGCAGTATTTT.

This clonotype was seen only a few times. V is TRBV5-1 and J is TRBJ2-1, with D possibly matching TRBD1 (5 bases). The CDR3 totals 16 residues. CDR1 and CDR2 (germline): SGHRS, YFSETQ. Trimming shortened V by 0 bases and J by 2 bases, and 12 bases separated the two germline ends. CDR3 in DNA: TGCGCCAGCAGCTTGGTTTGGCAGGGCCCCTACAATGAGCAGTTCTTC. Its protein product is CASSLVWQGPYNEQFF. Full variable domain (outside the CDR3, taken from reference TRBV5-1 and TRBJ2-1): KAGVTQTPRYLIKTRGQQVTLSCSPISGHRSVSWYQQTPGQGLQFLFEYFSETQRNKGNFPGRFSGRQFSNSRSEMNVSTLELGDSALYLCASSLVWQGPYNEQFFGPGTRLTVL.

Only a few counts were recorded for this clonotype. The rearrangement links TRBV11-2 to TRBJ2-3, with 8 bases that match TRBD1. Germline CDR1 and CDR2: SGHAT and FQNNGV. The CDR3 runs 15 residues. With V trimmed by 5 bases and J by 4 bases, 8 bases remained unmatched. CDR3 loop: CASSHRQGRADTQYF. CDR3 bases: TGTGCCAGCAGCCACCGACAGGGGAGAGCAGATACGCAGTATTTT. Based on the CDR3 plus reference TRBV11-2 and TRBJ2-3, the full variable domain is EAGVAQSPRYKIIEKRQSVAFWCNPISGHATLYWYQQILGQGPKLLIQFQNNGVVDDSQLPKDRFSAERLKGVDSTLKIQPAKLEDSAVYLCASSHRQGRADTQYFGPGTRLTVL.